This T cell receptor (beta chain) was retrieved from a study of T-cell reconstitution after alpha-beta-depleted transplantation in children. Study-wide results and caveats: By about two months after transplant, alpha-beta T cells reportedly arose from several hundred graft clones that had expanded. Most T-cell counts and diversity one year after the transplant came from T cells that were newly produced. Diversity of TCRbeta at day 60 was high in some patients, arising from surviving recipient T cells and thymic progenitors.

This clonotype was observed at least ten times. What it recognizes is unknown. Unique molecular identifiers featured in how the TCRbeta library was prepared. TCRdb re-called the PCR reads with MiXCR, one entry per CDR3 protein. In the table there are around 600,000 distinct CDR3 sequences, roughly 23% of which are singletons. The sequences come from PBMCs, mostly from graft donor cells, collected 360 days after TCRalphabeta/CD19-depleted stem cell transplant. The TCR sequence derives from a boy in the first two years of life who had a stem cell transplant for acute myeloid leukemia, so the T cells may come from the graft donor.

The CDR3: CASSFGWGRDNEQFF. In DNA, the CDR3 is TGTGCCAGCAGTTTCGGTTGGGGCAGGGACAATGAGCAGTTCTTC. V is TRBV12-3 or TRBV12-4 and J is TRBJ2-1, with D possibly TRBD1 on 5 matching bases. The CDR3 spans 15 residues. Trimming removed 3 bases at V and 5 bases at J, with 14 bases between.